The sequence of this T cell receptor beta chain was determined in a study of metastatic and nonmetastatic thyroid tumors. About the research overall: From malignant and benign thyroid patients, repertoires in blood and in tumor or nodule tissue were compared.

All patients reached thyroid surgery having received no treatment beforehand. The study, taken as a whole, reports: Benign nodules were reported to have significantly lower TCR beta diversity than malignant thyroid tumors, in blood and tumor.

This clone was counted at least ten times. Its antigen is undetermined. Source study methods: In papillary thyroid cancer, a distant-metastasis classifier was built using CDR3 differences across clinicopathological groups. MiXCR was used by TCRdb to re-call the PCR reads. The authors' filters were not applied to this entry. The top ten clones hold roughly 13% of a sample with 55,000 to 75,000 clones, around 18% of them seen once. This CDR3 is 16 amino acids long. V was pared by 0 bases and J by 1 base, with 12 bases between. CDR1 MNHEY and CDR2 SVGAGI come from the germline V gene. The sequencing input was blood. V is TRBV6-5 and J is TRBJ1-1; possibly TRBD1 for D (6 bases). The source of this sequence is a female donor with papillary thyroid cancer or a benign thyroid nodule (not recorded which). Some clones in this sample may be carry-over from other donors' samples. CDR3 amino acids: CASSYSMGATNTEAFF. CDR3 coding DNA: TGTGCCAGCAGTTACTCGATGGGGGCGACGAACACTGAAGCTTTCTTT.